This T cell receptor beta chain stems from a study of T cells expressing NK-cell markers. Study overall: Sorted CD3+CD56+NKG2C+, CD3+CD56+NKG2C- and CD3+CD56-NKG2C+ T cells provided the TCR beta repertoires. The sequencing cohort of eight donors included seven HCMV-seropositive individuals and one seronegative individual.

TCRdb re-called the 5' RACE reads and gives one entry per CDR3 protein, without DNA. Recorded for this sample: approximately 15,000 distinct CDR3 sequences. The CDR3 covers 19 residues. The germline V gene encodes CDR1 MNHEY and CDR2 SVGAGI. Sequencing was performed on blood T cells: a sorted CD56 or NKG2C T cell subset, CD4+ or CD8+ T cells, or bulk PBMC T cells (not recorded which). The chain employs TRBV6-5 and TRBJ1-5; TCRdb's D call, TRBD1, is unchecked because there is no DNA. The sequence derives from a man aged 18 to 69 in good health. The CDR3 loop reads CASSYSRGARLKSNQPQHF.